This TCR beta chain appears in the sequencing data of a study of blood T cell repertoires in COVID-19. Study background: Samples of COVID-19 (acute and convalescent) were obtained from the United States, Italy and Spain. Sources were T cells, B-cell-depleted T cells, or PBMCs; the material itself was cDNA or gDNA.

There are 13 residues in the CDR3. Trimming shortened V by 7 bases and J by 8 bases, and 20 bases separated the two germline ends. From germline, CDR1 is SQVTM and CDR2 ANQGSEA. Original analysis: Amplification of reference gene primers provided the estimated nucleated cell counts. TCRdb's table, derived via immunoSEQ multiplex PCR, lists solely in-frame clones and lacks some. That table is the source of V, J and clone size, and D and trimming were worked out from the DNA. The sample carries roughly 400,000 clones, more than 70% recorded once. This clonotype was obtained from a woman aged 55-70 years with COVID-19, enrolled during active disease. V usage is TRBV29-1 and J usage is TRBJ1-1; D possibly corresponds to TRBD1 (5 bases). Sequencing was carried out using peripheral blood. The CDR3 loop reads CSALVRALREAFF. Written as DNA, the CDR3 is TGCAGCGCCCTTGTCAGGGCCTTAAGGGAAGCTTTCTTT.